The next 13 T cell receptor delta chains were all read from a single sample in a study of γδ T cells in repeated Plasmodium falciparum infection. Vgamma9/Vdelta2+ and Vdelta2-negative gammadelta T cells were flow-sorted from PBMC for bulk sequencing. TCRdb made new clone calls on the multiplex PCR reads using CATT. The profile shows about 51,000 delta-chain clones, approximately 2% of them singletons. Sequences were obtained from gamma-delta T cells from blood. The receptors originated from a pool of human donors (malaria-infected and uninfected, not separated).

This clone was counted a few times. The protein that TCRdb holds for this DNA derives from a much larger clone and differs from the translated DNA at residue 4, which likely indicates a read error; the protein shown here is translated from the DNA. V is TRDV1 and J is TRDJ1; 9 bases align to TRDD3. The J gene comes from matching the DNA to germline here; TCRdb lacks it. The CDR3 totals 22 residues. CDR1 TSWWSYY and CDR2 QGS come from the germline V gene. J lost 2 bases, V lost 5 bases, and 27 bases had no gene match. In DNA, the CDR3 is TGTGCTCTTGGGTCGGAGGGGTGGGGGATAAATATAGACTCACTTGAAACCGATAAACTCATCTTT. It yields the protein CALGSEGWGINIDSLETDKLIF.

Note on this clone: This clone may be a read error of a much larger clone one base away. Distinct nucleotide sequences in the sample also encode this CDR3. The J gene was not called, though the V gene is TRDV1; the D segment call TRDD3 is taken from the table without a DNA check. The CDR3 extends over 25 amino acids. In germline, CDR1 is TSWWSYY, CDR2 QGS. Written as DNA, the CDR3 is TGTGCTCTTGGGGAACGGGTCCCTCCCTACGCCTTTGGGGGGATACGCCCCAAGTGCACCGATAAGCTCATCTTT. Amino acids: CALGERVPPYAFGGIRPKCTDKLIF.

In the case of this clone: A read error likely explains why the TCRdb protein, taken from a much larger clone, differs from this DNA's translation at residue 12; the protein shown is translated from the DNA. V gene TRAV38-2/DV8 combines with J gene TRDJ1, with 10 bases lining up with TRDD3. The CDR3 totals 20 residues. Germline CDR1 TSESDYY, CDR2 QEAYKQQN. V was clipped by 3 bases and J by 7 bases; unmatched bases: 24. CDR3 protein: CAYRNKPAYWGMRGAGKLIF. CDR3 sequence (DNA): TGTGCTTATAGGAACAAACCTGCGTACTGGGGGATGCGGGGCGCCGGTAAACTCATCTTT.

This clone was detected many times. This DNA translates differently at residue 12 from the TCRdb protein, which is that of a much larger clone; a read error is likely, and the protein shown is the DNA's own translation. This chain links TRDV2 with TRDJ1; TRDD3 is a possible D gene (5 bases). The CDR3 is made up of 18 amino acids. V lost 0 bases and J lost 0, with 19 bases in between. Germline CDR1 is GEAIGNYY and CDR2 is EKD. The CDR3 reads CACDTVDGIKRHTDKLIF. CDR3 DNA: TGTGCCTGTGACACCGTCGACGGGATTAAACGGCACACCGATAAACTCATCTTT.

Comment on this clone: The same CDR3 is also encoded by other DNA sequences in this sample. The chain joins TRDV2 to TRDJ1; 10 bases map to TRDD3. Here the J gene came from matching the DNA to germline, since TCRdb omits it. CDR1 and CDR2 (germline): GEAIGNYY, EKD. The CDR3 consists of 18 residues. V lost 4 bases to trimming and J lost 0 bases; unmatched junction nucleotides: 13. The CDR3: CACDTLLLGDPYTDKLIF. The CDR3 bases are TGTGCCTGTGATACTCTGCTACTGGGGGATCCGTACACCGATAAACTCATCTTT.

This clone was recorded a few times. This likely stems from a read error, as it lies one base from a far larger clone. Other DNA variants within this sample encode the same CDR3. The V call is TRDV3, the J call TRDJ1; 13 bases line up with TRDD3. CDR1 TVYSNPD and CDR2 GDNSRS come from the germline V gene (reference sequence). This CDR3 is built from 25 residues. The ends lost 0 bases at V and 2 bases at J; junction bases unmatched: 33. The CDR3 bases are TGTGCCTTTAGGATTGTTACTACTTCCTTTTCTTACTGGGGGATACGCGTTAAGAATACCGATAAACTCATCTTT. As protein: CAFRIVTTSFSYWGIRVKNTDKLIF.

Note on this clone: TCRdb lists the protein of a much larger clone for this DNA, which differs at residue 16, so this is likely a read error; the protein given here is translated from the DNA itself. The chain joins TRDV1 to TRDJ1; 11 bases fit TRDD3. Here the J gene came from matching the DNA to germline, since TCRdb omits it. In germline, CDR1 is TSWWSYY, CDR2 QGS. The CDR3 covers 20 residues. CDR3 nucleotide sequence: TGTGCTCTTGGGGAACTAGGATTCCACTGGGGGATAACAGGCACCGAGAAACTCATCTTT. As protein: CALGELGFHWGITGTEKLIF.

This clone was seen more than once but under ten times. The TCRdb protein comes from a much larger clone and disagrees with this DNA's translation at residue 12, likely due to a read error; the protein given here is derived from the DNA. The rearrangement links TRDV1 to TRDJ1, with D unclear. The J gene comes from matching the DNA to germline here; TCRdb lacks it. The CDR3 runs to 22 residues. Germline loops: CDR1 TSWWSYY, CDR2 QGS. The V gene lost 5 bases and the J gene lost 2 bases, with 36 bases spanning the gap. CDR3 residues: CALGTAPKMPRGRALGTDKLIF. CDR3 sequence (DNA): TGTGCTCTTGGGACCGCTCCCAAAATGCCGCGTGGTAGGGCACTCGGGACCGATAAACTCATCTTT.

Concerning this clone itself: TCRdb shows a much larger clone's protein in place of this DNA's translation, and the two differ at residue 13, likely through a read error; the protein shown is translated from the DNA. The DNA for the CDR3 is TGTGCCTGTGACTACGTACTGCGCGCTGGGGATCCCAATAAACTCATCTTT. Translation gives CACDYVLRAGDPNKLIF. The V gene is TRDV2, the J gene TRDJ1, with D perhaps matching TRDD3 (6 bases). The J gene, absent from TCRdb, was called here by matching the DNA to germline. The CDR3 totals 17 residues. The V and J ends lost 3 bases and 6 bases respectively, with 25 bases between them. Germline CDR1 is GEAIGNYY and CDR2 is EKD.

There are a few counts of this clone. With a far larger clone one base away, a read error is the likely cause. Additional DNA sequences in this sample encode the identical CDR3. The CDR3 DNA sequence: TGTGCTCTTGGGTCCTGCCTGCCGTACTGGGGGATTCCACGTTACACCGATAAACTCATCTTT. Encoded protein: CALGSCLPYWGIPRYTDKLIF. The chain employs TRDV1 and TRDJ1; 10 bases agree with TRDD3. Here the J gene was assigned by germline matching of the DNA, as TCRdb has none. Germline V gene lookup returns CDR1 TSWWSYY and CDR2 QGS. The CDR3 has 21 residues. The ends lost 5 bases at V and 0 bases at J; junction bases unmatched: 21.

A remark on this clone: TCRdb's protein, taken from a much larger clone, differs from this DNA's translation at residue 4, likely owing to a read error; the protein displayed comes from the DNA. The chain combines TRDV1 with TRDJ2, with 12 bases matching TRDD3. The J gene was not available in TCRdb and was assigned here by matching the DNA to germline segments. V dropped 8 bases and J dropped 4; count of bases not matched to a gene: 35. Germline loops: CDR1 TSWWSYY, CDR2 QGS. CDR3 length: 25 residues. Written as DNA, the CDR3 is TGTGCTCTTAGGGCCACGTCCTTTACCTCTACACCTTTGTACTGGGGGATACAGGGGACAGCACAACTCTTCTTT. This translates into CALRATSFTSTPLYWGIQGTAQLFF.

This clone showed up many times. TCRdb assigns this DNA the protein of a much larger clone, which departs from its translation at residue 13; this likely reflects a read error, and the protein shown comes from translating the DNA. The V call is TRDV2, the J call TRDJ1, with D uncertain. The CDR3 has 15 amino acids. Germline-derived CDR1 and CDR2 are GEAIGNYY and EKD. CDR3 nucleotides: TGTGCCTGTGACACCGTCCAGCGTAACACCGATAAACCCATCTTT. This codes for CACDTVQRNTDKPIF.

There are a few counts of this clone. Translating this DNA gives a protein that differs at residue 8 from the TCRdb one, which belongs to a much larger clone; a read error is likely, and the protein shown is this translation. This chain uses TRDV1 with TRDJ1; D perhaps matches TRDD3 (6 bases). TCRdb carries no J gene annotation; the J gene was assigned here by matching the DNA with germline. V was cut by 5 bases and J by 3 bases, with 46 bases left in between. The germline V gene has CDR1 TSWWSYY and CDR2 QGS. The CDR3 runs to 25 residues. For the CDR3, the DNA is TGTGCTCTTGGGAACCCCCTTCATACAGTCCTCTACTTACTGGGTTCGATAGGAGCATCCGATAAACTCATCTTT. Its protein is CALGNPLHTVLYLLGSIGASDKLIF.